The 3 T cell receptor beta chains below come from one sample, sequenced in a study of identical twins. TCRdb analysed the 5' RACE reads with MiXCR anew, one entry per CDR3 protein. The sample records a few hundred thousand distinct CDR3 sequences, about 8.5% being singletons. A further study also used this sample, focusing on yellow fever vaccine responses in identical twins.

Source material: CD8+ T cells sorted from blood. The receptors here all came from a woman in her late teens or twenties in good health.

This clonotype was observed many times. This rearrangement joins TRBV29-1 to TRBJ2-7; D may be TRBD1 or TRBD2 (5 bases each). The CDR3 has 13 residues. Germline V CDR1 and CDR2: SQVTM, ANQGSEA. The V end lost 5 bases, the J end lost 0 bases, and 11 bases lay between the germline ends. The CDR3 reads CSVPGAFSYEQYF. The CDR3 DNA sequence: TGCAGCGTTCCCGGGGCCTTCTCCTACGAGCAGTACTTC.

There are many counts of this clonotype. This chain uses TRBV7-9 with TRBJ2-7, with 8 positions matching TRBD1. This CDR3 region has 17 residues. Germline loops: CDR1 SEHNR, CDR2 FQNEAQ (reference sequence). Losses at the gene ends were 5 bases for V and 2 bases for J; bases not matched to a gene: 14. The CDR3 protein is CASSHPSGQATTYEQYF. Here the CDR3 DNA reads TGTGCCAGCAGCCACCCCTCGGGACAGGCGACTACCTACGAGCAGTACTTC.

CDR3 nucleotides: TGTGCCAGCAGCTTGTATATCCTGCCGGGGGGCGGAGAGACCCAGTACTTC. Its translation is CASSLYILPGGGETQYF. J is TRBJ2-5 and V is TRBV5-5, with TRBD2 as a possible D gene (7 bases). V lost 1 base, J lost 4 bases, and 20 bases lay in between. The CDR3 covers 17 residues. From germline, CDR1 is SGHKS and CDR2 YYEKEE (reference sequence).